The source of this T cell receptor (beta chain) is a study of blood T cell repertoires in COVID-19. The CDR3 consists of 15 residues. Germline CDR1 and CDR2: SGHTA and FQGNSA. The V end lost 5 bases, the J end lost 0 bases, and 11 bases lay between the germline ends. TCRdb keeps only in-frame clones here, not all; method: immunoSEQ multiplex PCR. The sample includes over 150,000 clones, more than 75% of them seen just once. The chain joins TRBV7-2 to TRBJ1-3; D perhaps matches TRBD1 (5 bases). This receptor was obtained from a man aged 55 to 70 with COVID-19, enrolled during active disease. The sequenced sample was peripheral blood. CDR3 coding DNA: TGTGCCAGCAGCGCCAGACAGAGCTCTGGAAACACCATATATTTT. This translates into CASSARQSSGNTIYF.